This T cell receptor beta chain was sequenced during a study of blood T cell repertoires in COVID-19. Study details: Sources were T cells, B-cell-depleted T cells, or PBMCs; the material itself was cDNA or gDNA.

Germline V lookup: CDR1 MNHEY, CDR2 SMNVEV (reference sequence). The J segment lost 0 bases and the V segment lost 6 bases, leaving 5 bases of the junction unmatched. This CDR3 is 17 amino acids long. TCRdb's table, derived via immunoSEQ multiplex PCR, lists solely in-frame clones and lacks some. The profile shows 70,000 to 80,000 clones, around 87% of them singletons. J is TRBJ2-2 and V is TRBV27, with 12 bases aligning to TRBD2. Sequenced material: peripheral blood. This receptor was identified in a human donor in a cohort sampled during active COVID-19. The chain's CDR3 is CASRRLAGAANTGELFF. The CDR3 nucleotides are TGTGCCAGCAGACGACTAGCGGGGGCCGCGAACACCGGGGAGCTGTTTTTT.